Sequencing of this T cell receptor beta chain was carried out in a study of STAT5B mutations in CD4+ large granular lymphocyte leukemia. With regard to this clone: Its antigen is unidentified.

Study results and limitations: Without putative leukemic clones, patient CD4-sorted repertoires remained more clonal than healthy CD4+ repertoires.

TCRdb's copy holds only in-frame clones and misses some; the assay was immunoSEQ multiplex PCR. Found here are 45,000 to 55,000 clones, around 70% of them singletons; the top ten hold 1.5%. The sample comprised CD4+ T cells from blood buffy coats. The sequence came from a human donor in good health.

CDR3 loop: CASSQPRYQGQGEKLFF. In nucleotides, the CDR3 is TGCGCCAGCAGCCAACCAAGGTATCAGGGACAGGGTGAAAAACTGTTTTTT. The rearrangement links TRBV4-1 to TRBJ1-4; 9 nucleotides agree with TRBD1. V trimming: 2 bases; J trimming: 7 bases; junction bases outside the gene matches: 11. Germline V lookup: CDR1 MGHRA, CDR2 YSYEKL. There are 17 residues in the CDR3.